A selection of T cell receptor beta chains follows, all from one sample in a study of blood T cell repertoires in COVID-19. Only in-frame clones appear in the TCRdb table, and some are missing; sequencing was by immunoSEQ multiplex PCR. The repertoire has about 180,000 clones, around 82% of them found once; the top ten carry around an eighth. Source material: peripheral blood. The receptors shown here come from a young man with active or convalescent COVID-19. Each CDR3 is given with its conserved first and last residue. The D gene is left open where the match is weak. Expanded clones get a size class; other rows say once, few or many, or leave the size out.

J gene	D gene	clone size	V gene	CDR3 DNA	CDR3 protein
TRBJ2-1	TRBD2	-	TRBV7-9	TGTGCCAGCAGCCAGGGAGGGGATGAGCAGTTCTTC	CASSQGGDEQFF
TRBJ2-3	TRBD2	-	TRBV29-1	TGCAGCGTGAGCCCCCCAGCGGGAGGAACAGATACGCAGTATTTT	CSVSPPAGGTDTQYF
TRBJ2-5	TRBD1	few	TRBV18	TGTGCCAGCTCACCTTCCCCGACAGGGGATACCCAGTACTTC	CASSPSPTGDTQYF
TRBJ2-7	TRBD1	-	TRBV6-5	TGTGCCAGCAGCGAGACAGGGGGCGCCTTTTTTGAGCAGTACTTC	CASSETGGAFFEQYF
TRBJ1-2	-	-	TRBV6-5	TGTGCCAGCAGACTAAATGGCTACACCTTC	CASRLNGYTF
TRBJ1-1	-	-	TRBV3-1/TRBV3-2	TGTGCCAGCAGGGGGGGGCTGAACACTGAAGCTTTCTTT	CASRGGLNTEAFF
TRBJ1-1	TRBD1	-	TRBV3-1/TRBV3-2	TGTGCCAGCAGCTCCAGGACAGGGGGGGCTTTCTTT	CASSSRTGGAFF
TRBJ2-1	TRBD2	-	TRBV9	TGTGCCAGCAGCGTAAACCCTAGCGGGAGGGCCCTCGGTGAGCAGTTCTTC	CASSVNPSGRALGEQFF
TRBJ1-2	TRBD1	once	TRBV24-1	TGTGCCACCAGTGACGGACAGGCCTCGAGGGGCTACACCTTC	CATSDGQASRGYTF
TRBJ2-3	TRBD1	-	TRBV25-1	TGTGCCAGCCGACAGGGGGCGGGAGATACGCAGTATTTT	CASRQGAGDTQYF
TRBJ2-1	-	many	TRBV19	TGTGCCAGTAGTAAGGTTGAGCGAAATGAGCAGTTCTTC	CASSKVERNEQFF
TRBJ1-1	-	-	TRBV21-1	TGTGCCAGCAGCAAAACGAGACAGGGGGACACTGAAGCTTTCTTT	CASSKTRQGDTEAFF
TRBJ2-7	TRBD1	few	TRBV6-5	TGTGCCAGCAGCTATACAGGGGTAAGCGCCTACGAGCAGTACTTC	CASSYTGVSAYEQYF
TRBJ2-3	TRBD2	-	TRBV18	TGTGCCAGCTCCTCCCAGACTAGCGGGGGGATCGATACGCAGTATTTT	CASSSQTSGGIDTQYF
TRBJ1-2	TRBD1	-	TRBV7-9	TGTGCCAGCAGCTCGGGGACAGGGATTGGCTACACCTTC	CASSSGTGIGYTF
TRBJ1-5	-	-	TRBV18	TGTGCCAGCTCACGAAGCAGTGACAGGATAAATCAGCCCCAGCATTTT	CASSRSSDRINQPQHF
TRBJ1-4	-	-	TRBV19	TGTGCCAGTAGCGACGATGCAGGGGCCGCTTTGGAAAAACTGTTTTTT	CASSDDAGAALEKLFF
TRBJ1-1	-	few	TRBV4-1	TGCGCCAGCAGCCGACTTAGGGGGAACACTGAAGCTTTCTTT	CASSRLRGNTEAFF
TRBJ2-2	-	-	TRBV7-2	TGTGCCAGCAGCCGGAACCAGGGATGGACCGGGGAGCTGTTTTTT	CASSRNQGWTGELFF
TRBJ2-1	-	many	TRBV5-1	TGCGCCAGCAGCCCTCTCGGAACGGGGAATTATGAGCAGTTCTTC	CASSPLGTGNYEQFF
TRBJ1-4	TRBD1	-	TRBV18	TGTGCCAGCTCGAACAGGGGGCCCCCCATCACTAATGAAAAACTGTTTTTT	CASSNRGPPITNEKLFF
TRBJ2-1	TRBD2	-	TRBV10-2	TGCGCCAGCAAGGTAGCGGGGGGGCCCGATGAGCAGTTCTTC	CASKVAGGPDEQFF
TRBJ1-6	-	once	TRBV7-9	TGTGCCAGCAGCACAACAGGGAGCGGGGGACCCCTCCACTTT	CASSTTGSGGPLHF
TRBJ2-3	TRBD2	-	TRBV5-1	TGCGCCAGCAGCTTGGAAGTCCCCGGACTAGCGGGGGAAGATACGCAGTATTTT	CASSLEVPGLAGEDTQYF
TRBJ2-1	-	-	TRBV7-3	TGTGCCAGCAGCTTAAATGCGGGAAGAGAGCAGTTCTTC	CASSLNAGREQFF
TRBJ2-1	-	-	TRBV5-1	TGCGCCAGCAGTCCTTTCCGGACAGATTACAATGAGCAGTTCTTC	CASSPFRTDYNEQFF
TRBJ1-5	TRBD1	-	TRBV19	TGTGCCAGTAGTATAGTAGGGGGACAGGGCAATCAGCCCCAGCATTTT	CASSIVGGQGNQPQHF
TRBJ2-1	TRBD1	-	TRBV3-1/TRBV3-2	TGTGCCAGCAGCCAACCCCTGGGGACAGGAAACAATGAGCAGTTCTTC	CASSQPLGTGNNEQFF
TRBJ2-7	TRBD1	-	TRBV19	TGTGCCAGTAGTGCCAACAGGGGGCGAGGCTACGAGCAGTACTTC	CASSANRGRGYEQYF
TRBJ2-1	TRBD2	-	TRBV11-2	TGTGCCAGCAGCCCGGGACTAGGGAGCTCCTACAATGAGCAGTTCTTC	CASSPGLGSSYNEQFF
TRBJ1-1	-	-	TRBV30	TGTGCCTGGAGTGTAAGGGGTCCCACTGAAGCTTTCTTT	CAWSVRGPTEAFF
TRBJ2-2	-	once	TRBV3-1/TRBV3-2	TGTGCCAGCAGCCAAGATTGGAGACTAAACACCGGGGAGCTGTTTTTT	CASSQDWRLNTGELFF
TRBJ1-2	TRBD1	-	TRBV27	TGTGCCAGCAGCTCTGGACAGGGCGCCGACTATGGCTACACCTTC	CASSSGQGADYGYTF
TRBJ2-3	TRBD2	once	TRBV3-1/TRBV3-2	TGTGCCAGCAGCCCCTTTTCCAGCGGGGGCACAGATACGCAGTATTTT	CASSPFSSGGTDTQYF
TRBJ1-2	-	-	TRBV19	TGTGCCAGTAGTATAGGCAGGGGCGATGGCTACACCTTC	CASSIGRGDGYTF
TRBJ2-3	TRBD2	-	TRBV11-3	TGTGCCAGCAGCGAGCGGGCTAGCGGGAGAGGCACAGATACGCAGTATTTT	CASSERASGRGTDTQYF
TRBJ2-1	TRBD1	-	TRBV7-3	TGTGCCAGCAGCACCGGGACAGGGGGCGCGAATGAGCAGTTCTTC	CASSTGTGGANEQFF
TRBJ2-2	TRBD2	few	TRBV5-8	TGTGCCAGCACCTACGGGGGGATTAACACCGGGGAGCTGTTTTTT	CASTYGGINTGELFF
TRBJ1-1	-	-	TRBV19	TGTGCCAGTAGTTGGTACCCCTCGGTTGACACTGAAGCTTTCTTT	CASSWYPSVDTEAFF
TRBJ2-2	TRBD1	-	TRBV12-5	TGTGCTAGTGCCCGACAGGGGGTTAGAACCGGGGAGCTGTTTTTT	CASARQGVRTGELFF
TRBJ1-5	-	-	TRBV2	TGTGCCAGCAGTGTAGAGACAGGACGCAATCAGCCCCAGCATTTT	CASSVETGRNQPQHF
TRBJ2-7	-	once	TRBV5-1	TGCGCCAGCAGCTTGAGCCGCGGGCCGGCCTACTACGAGCAGTACTTC	CASSLSRGPAYYEQYF
TRBJ2-5	TRBD2	-	TRBV9	TGTGCCAGCAGCGAGCGGGGAGGTGAAGAGACCCAGTACTTC	CASSERGGEETQYF
TRBJ2-3	TRBD2	-	TRBV7-9	TGTGCCAGCAGCTCGGGCGGGGGGGCCACAGATACGCAGTATTTT	CASSSGGGATDTQYF
TRBJ2-1	-	-	TRBV24-1	TGTGCCACCAGTGATTCCCGGTCGCTTACCCATGAGCAGTTCTTC	CATSDSRSLTHEQFF
TRBJ2-1	-	-	TRBV5-1	TGCGCCAGCAGCCCTTACGAGGGCCATGAGCAGTTCTTC	CASSPYEGHEQFF
TRBJ1-2	-	-	TRBV28	TGTGCCAGCAGTTTATATCAGGGGACCTATGGCTACACCTTC	CASSLYQGTYGYTF
TRBJ2-1	TRBD2	-	TRBV6-2/TRBV6-3	TGTGCCAGCAGTCCCGGGACTAGCGGGAGCTATGAGCAGTTCTTC	CASSPGTSGSYEQFF
TRBJ1-5	-	-	TRBV19	TGTGCCAGTACCTCCCTACAGGGATTCAATCAGCCCCAGCATTTT	CASTSLQGFNQPQHF
TRBJ1-4	-	-	TRBV11-2	TGTGCCAGCAGCCTCCGGGGAAGCGGGCTTTCTAATGAAAAACTGTTTTTT	CASSLRGSGLSNEKLFF
TRBJ1-1	-	-	TRBV13	TGTGCCAGCAGCTTAGGACAGGGAGCTTTCTTT	CASSLGQGAFF
TRBJ1-4	-	-	TRBV15	TGTGCCACCAGCAGAGATCCCCCTCCGAGGCCTGAAAAACTGTTTTTT	CATSRDPPPRPEKLFF
TRBJ2-3	TRBD2	-	TRBV7-2	TGTGCCAGCAGCTTATCGGGAGGGCCAGCAGATACGCAGTATTTT	CASSLSGGPADTQYF